The clone carrying this TCR beta chain has more than one count but fewer than ten. The antigen remains undetermined. As every portion of the isolated RNA was reverse transcribed, the sequencing read expressed TCRB transcripts. Assay used: immunoSEQ multiplex PCR; TCRdb lists only in-frame clones, some missing. The sample yields roughly 170,000 clones, 10% to 15% seen once. Per the germline V gene, CDR1 is SGHTA and CDR2 is FQGTGA. Unmatched junction bases numbered 4, after V lost 5 bases and J lost 7 bases. This CDR3 has 15 residues. This record belongs to a study of beta chain features in type 1 diabetes. Overall study findings and caveats: Fewer junction insertions and more nucleotide deletions appeared in type 1 diabetes patients.

This clonotype was sampled from a woman aged 18-29 years in good health. The chain recombines TRBV7-3 with TRBJ2-5, with TRBD2 identical over 16 bases. The sequencing sample was made of central memory CD4+ T cells from blood. The CDR3 DNA sequence: TGTGCCAGCAGCCACGGGACTAGCGGGAGGGGGACCCAGTACTTC. This encodes CASSHGTSGRGTQYF. The variable domain in full, completed from reference TRBV7-3 and TRBJ2-5, reads GAGVSQTPSNKVTEKGKYVELRCDPISGHTALYWYRQSLGQGPEFLIYFQGTGAADDSGLPNDRFFAVRPEGSVSTLKIQRTERGDSAVYLCASSHGTSGRGTQYFGPGTRLLVL.